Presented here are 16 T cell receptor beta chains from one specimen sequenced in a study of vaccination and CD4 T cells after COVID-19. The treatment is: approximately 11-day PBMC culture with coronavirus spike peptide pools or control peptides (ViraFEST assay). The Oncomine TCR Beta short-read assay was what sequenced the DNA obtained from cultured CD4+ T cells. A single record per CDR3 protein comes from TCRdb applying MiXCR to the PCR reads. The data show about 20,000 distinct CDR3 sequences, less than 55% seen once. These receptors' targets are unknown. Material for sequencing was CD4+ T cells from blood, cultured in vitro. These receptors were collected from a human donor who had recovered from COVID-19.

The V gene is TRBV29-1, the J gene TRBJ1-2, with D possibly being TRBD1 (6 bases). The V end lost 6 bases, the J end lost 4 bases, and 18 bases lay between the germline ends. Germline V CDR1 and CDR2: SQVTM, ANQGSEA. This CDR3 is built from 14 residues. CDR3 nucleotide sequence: TGCAGCGTCCGCGGGGACACCGATTCCTATGGCTACACCTTC. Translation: CSVRGDTDSYGYTF. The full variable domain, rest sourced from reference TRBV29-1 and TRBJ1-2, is SAVISQKPSRDICQRGTSLTIQCQVDSQVTMMFWYRQQPGQSLTLIATANQGSEATYESGFVIDKFPISRPNLTFSTLTVSNMSPEDSSIYLCSVRGDTDSYGYTFGSGTRLTVV.

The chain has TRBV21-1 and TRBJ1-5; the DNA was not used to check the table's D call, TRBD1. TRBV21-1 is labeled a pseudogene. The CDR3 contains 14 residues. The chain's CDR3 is CASSKEGGEQPQHF. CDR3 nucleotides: TGTGCCAGCAGCAAAGAAGGGGGGGAACAGCCCCAGCATTTT.

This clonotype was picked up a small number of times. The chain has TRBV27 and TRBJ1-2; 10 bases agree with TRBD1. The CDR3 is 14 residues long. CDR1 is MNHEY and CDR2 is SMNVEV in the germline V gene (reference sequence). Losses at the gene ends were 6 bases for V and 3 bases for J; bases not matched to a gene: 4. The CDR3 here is CASRGTGDHYGYTF. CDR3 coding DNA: TGTGCCAGCAGGGGGACAGGGGATCACTATGGCTACACCTTC.

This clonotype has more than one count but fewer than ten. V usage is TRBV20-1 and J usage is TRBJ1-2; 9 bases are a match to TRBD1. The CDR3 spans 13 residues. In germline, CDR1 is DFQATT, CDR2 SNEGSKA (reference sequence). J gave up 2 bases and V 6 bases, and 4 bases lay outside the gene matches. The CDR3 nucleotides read TGCAGTGCAAGTGGACAGGGGAACTATGGCTACACCTTC. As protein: CSASGQGNYGYTF.

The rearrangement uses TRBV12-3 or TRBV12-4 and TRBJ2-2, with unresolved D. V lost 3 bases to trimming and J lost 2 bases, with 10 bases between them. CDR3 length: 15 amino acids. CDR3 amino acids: CASSFALGNTGELFF. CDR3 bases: TGTGCCAGCAGTTTTGCGCTAGGTAACACCGGGGAGCTGTTTTTT.

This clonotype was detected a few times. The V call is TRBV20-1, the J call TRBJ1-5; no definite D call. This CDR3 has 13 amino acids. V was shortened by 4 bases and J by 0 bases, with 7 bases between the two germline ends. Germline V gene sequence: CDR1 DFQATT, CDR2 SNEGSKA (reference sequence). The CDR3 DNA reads TGCAGTGCTACCGACGGTAGCAATCAGCCCCAGCATTTT. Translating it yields CSATDGSNQPQHF.

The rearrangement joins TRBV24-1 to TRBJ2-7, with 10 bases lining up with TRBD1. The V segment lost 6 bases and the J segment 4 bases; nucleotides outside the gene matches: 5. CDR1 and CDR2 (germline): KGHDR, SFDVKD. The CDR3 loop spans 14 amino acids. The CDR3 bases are TGTGCCACCAGTTGGACAGGGGGTAAGTACGAGCAGTACTTC. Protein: CATSWTGGKYEQYF.

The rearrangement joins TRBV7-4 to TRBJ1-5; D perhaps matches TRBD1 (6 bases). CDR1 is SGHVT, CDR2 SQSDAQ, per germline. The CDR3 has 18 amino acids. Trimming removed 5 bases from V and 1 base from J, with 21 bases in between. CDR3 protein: CASSPGALRPYSNQPQHF. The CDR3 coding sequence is TGTGCCAGCAGCCCGGGGGCTCTGCGACCTTACAGCAATCAGCCCCAGCATTTT.

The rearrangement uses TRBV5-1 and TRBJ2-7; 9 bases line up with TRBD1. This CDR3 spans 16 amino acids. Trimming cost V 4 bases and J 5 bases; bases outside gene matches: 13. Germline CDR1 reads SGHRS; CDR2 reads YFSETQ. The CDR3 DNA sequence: TGCGCCAGCAGCGTGAGAACCGGGACAGGGTTCCACGAGCAGTACTTC. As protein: CASSVRTGTGFHEQYF.

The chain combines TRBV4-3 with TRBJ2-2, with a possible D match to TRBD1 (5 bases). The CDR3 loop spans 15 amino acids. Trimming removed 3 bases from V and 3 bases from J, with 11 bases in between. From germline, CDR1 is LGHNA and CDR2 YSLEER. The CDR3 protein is CASSHQGRDTGELFF. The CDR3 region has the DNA TGCGCCAGCAGCCACCAAGGCAGGGACACCGGGGAGCTGTTTTTT.

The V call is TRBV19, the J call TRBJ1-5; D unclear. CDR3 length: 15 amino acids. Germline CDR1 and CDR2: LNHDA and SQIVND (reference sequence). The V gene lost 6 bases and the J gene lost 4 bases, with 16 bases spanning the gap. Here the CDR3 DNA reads TGTGCCAGTAGAGGTGGACTGAGGGAAAATCAGCCCCAGCATTTT. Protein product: CASRGGLRENQPQHF.

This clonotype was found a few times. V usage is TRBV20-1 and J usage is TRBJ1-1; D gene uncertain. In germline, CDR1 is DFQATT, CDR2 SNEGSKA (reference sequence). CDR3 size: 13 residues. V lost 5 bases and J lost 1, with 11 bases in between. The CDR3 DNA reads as TGCAGTGCTGGGTTAGCAGAGAACACTGAAGCTTTCTTT. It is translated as CSAGLAENTEAFF.

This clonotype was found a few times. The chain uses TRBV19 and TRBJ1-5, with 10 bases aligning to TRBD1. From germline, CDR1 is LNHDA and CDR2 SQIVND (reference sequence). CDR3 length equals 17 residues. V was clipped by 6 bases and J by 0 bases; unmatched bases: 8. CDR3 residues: CASSPPGQGISNQPQHF. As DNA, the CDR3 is TGTGCCAGTAGCCCGCCGGGACAGGGGATTAGCAATCAGCCCCAGCATTTT.

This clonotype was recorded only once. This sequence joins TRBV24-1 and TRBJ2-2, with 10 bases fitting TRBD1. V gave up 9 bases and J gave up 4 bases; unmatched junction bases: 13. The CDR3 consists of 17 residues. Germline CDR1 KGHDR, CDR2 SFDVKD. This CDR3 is CATSAPPGQGSTGELFF. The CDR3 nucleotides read TGTGCCACCTCCGCTCCTCCGGGACAGGGGTCCACCGGGGAGCTGTTTTTT.

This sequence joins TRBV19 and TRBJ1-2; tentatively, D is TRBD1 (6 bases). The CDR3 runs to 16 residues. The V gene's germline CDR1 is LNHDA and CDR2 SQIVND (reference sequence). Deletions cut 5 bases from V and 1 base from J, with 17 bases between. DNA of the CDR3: TGTGCCAGTAGTCCAGCTGGACAGTACATTAACTATGGCTACACCTTC. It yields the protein CASSPAGQYINYGYTF.

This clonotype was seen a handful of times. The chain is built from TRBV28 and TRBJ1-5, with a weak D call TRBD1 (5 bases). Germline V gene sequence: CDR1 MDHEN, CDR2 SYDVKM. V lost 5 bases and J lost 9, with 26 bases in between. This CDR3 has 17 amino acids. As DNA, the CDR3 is TGTGCCAGCAGTCTCACCTACGGGACGGCAGTTGTTGGGCCCCAGCATTTT. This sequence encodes CASSLTYGTAVVGPQHF.